The clone carrying this T cell receptor (beta chain) was seen many times. Antigen: not known. The sample is drawn from a study of molecular identifiers for immune sequencing clone quantification. TCRdb used MiXCR to reprocess the PCR reads, holding one entry per CDR3 protein. This repertoire shows 15,000 to 20,000 distinct CDR3 sequences, 20% to 25% found once; its top ten account for approximately 6.4%. Broader study findings: Clones that exceeded 20 RNA copies held over 98% of effector molecules, yet under 1% in naive cells.

The CDR3 loop spans 15 amino acids. In germline, CDR1 is SGHVS, CDR2 FNYEAQ. J was trimmed by 10 bases and V by 5 bases; bases with no gene match: 8. The chain combines TRBV7-6 with TRBJ2-1; TRBD2 agrees at 13 bases. The TCR comes from a human donor in good health. Some libraries in this study had Jurkat cell RNA spiked in. The sequenced material came from naive CD8+ T cells from blood, with Jurkat cell RNA spiked in. The subset denotes: FACS-sorted CD8+CD4-CCR7+CD45RA+ naive T cells. CDR3 DNA: TGTGCCAGCAGCGCCGGACTAGCGGGAGCGACCGAGCAGTTCTTC. Its protein is CASSAGLAGATEQFF.